These 32 T cell receptor beta chains originate from one sample sequenced in a study of cytomegalovirus exposure and HLA in healthy donors. The study ran its PCR with 60 Vbeta and 13 Jbeta primers. Measured with immunoSEQ multiplex PCR; TCRdb has only the in-frame clones, and not every one. The table includes 150,000 or so clones, roughly 84% detected once. The sample comprised PBMCs. The receptors originated from a man aged 18 to 29 in good health and CMV-seropositive.

This chain links TRBV7-2 with TRBJ2-7, with a weak D call TRBD2 (6 bases). Germline-derived CDR1 and CDR2 are SGHTA and FQGNSA. Trimming took 5 bases from V and 6 from J, leaving 20 bases between them. The CDR3 is 15 residues long. Here the CDR3 DNA reads TGTGCCAGCAGCGCGCGGATGGAGGGACGGTCCGAGCAGTACTTC. The encoded protein is CASSARMEGRSEQYF.

V gene TRBV7-2 combines with J gene TRBJ2-3, with 9 bases lining up with TRBD2. Trimming removed 3 bases from V and 2 bases from J; junction bases left unmatched: 3. Germline values: CDR1 SGHTA, CDR2 FQGNSA. There are 15 residues in the CDR3. CDR3 in amino acids: CASSFSGGPTDTQYF. Written as DNA, the CDR3 is TGTGCCAGCAGCTTTAGCGGGGGACCCACAGATACGCAGTATTTT.

The chain has TRBV7-9 and TRBJ2-1; TRBD2 matches at 11 bases. CDR3 size: 14 residues. Germline V gene data show CDR1 as SEHNR and CDR2 as FQNEAQ (reference sequence). After removal of 4 bases from V and 5 bases from J, the junction contained 1 base not matched to a gene. In nucleotides, the CDR3 is TGTGCCAGCAGCTATAGCGGGGGGGACAATGAGCAGTTCTTC. Protein product: CASSYSGGDNEQFF.

The rearrangement links TRBV7-6 to TRBJ2-1, with D perhaps matching TRBD2 (7 bases). The germline V gene has CDR1 SGHVS and CDR2 FNYEAQ. The CDR3 length is 17 residues. Trimming shortened V by 0 bases and J by 8 bases, and 20 bases separated the two germline ends. Written as DNA, the CDR3 is TGTGCCAGCAGCTTAGCGGGAGGGGAGGGGGTTCCCTATGAGCAGTTCTTC. This sequence encodes CASSLAGGEGVPYEQFF.

V usage is TRBV28 and J usage is TRBJ2-3; a weak D match, TRBD2 (6 bases). The CDR3 totals 16 residues. Trimming removed 5 bases at V and 5 bases at J, with 20 bases between. Germline V gene data show CDR1 as MDHEN and CDR2 as SYDVKM. CDR3 bases: TGTGCCAGCAGTCCTTTTAGTGGGGGGAGTAAAGATACGCAGTATTTT. It is translated as CASSPFSGGSKDTQYF.

V usage is TRBV6-4 and J usage is TRBJ2-5; 11 bases match TRBD2. This CDR3 has 15 amino acids. The ends lost 5 bases at V and 9 bases at J; junction bases unmatched: 11. From germline, CDR1 is MRHNA and CDR2 SNTAGT. This CDR3 reads CASSQAAGTSGPQYF. In nucleotides, the CDR3 is TGTGCCAGCAGTCAAGCTGCCGGGACTAGCGGCCCCCAGTACTTC.

To note about this clone: Compared with germline, one end of the junction differs, possibly owing to a read error. This rearrangement joins TRBV7-7 to TRBJ2-5; TRBD1 agrees at 11 bases. This CDR3 contains 15 residues. CDR1 SSHAT and CDR2 FNYEAQ come from the germline V gene (reference sequence). The DNA for the CDR3 is TGTGCTAGCAGCCCTACTGGACAGGGGGCCAAGACCCAGTACTTC. Translated, it gives CASSPTGQGAKTQYF.

This clone appeared a few times. This CDR3 reads CASSLENLGEEKLFF. CDR3 DNA: TGTGCCAGCAGCTTAGAGAACCTCGGGGAAGAAAAACTGTTTTTT. The V call is TRBV7-9, the J call TRBJ1-4, with unresolved D. The CDR3 has 15 residues. CDR1 and CDR2 from the germline V gene are SEHNR and FQNEAQ (reference sequence). Between the trimmed V and J ends, which lost 1 base and 8 bases, there was a span of 14 bases.

In nucleotides, the CDR3 is TGTGCCAGCAGACAAGGACAGGGTATCGACGAGCAGTACTTC. Translating gives CASRQGQGIDEQYF. The rearrangement uses TRBV11-3 and TRBJ2-7; 8 bases are shared with TRBD1. CDR1 and CDR2 (germline): SGHNT, YENEEA. V lost 6 bases to trimming and J lost 5 bases; unmatched junction nucleotides: 9. There are 14 residues in the CDR3. The complete variable domain, with remaining parts taken from reference TRBV11-3 and TRBJ2-7, reads EAGVVQSPRYKIIEKKQPVAFWCNPISGHNTLYWYLQNLGQGPELLIRYENEEAVDDSQLPKDRFSAERLKGVDSTLKIQPAELGDSAVYLCASRQGQGIDEQYFGPGTRLTVT.

Here the CDR3 DNA reads TGTGCCAGCTCACCTAAGACTAGCACAGATACGCAGTATTTT. It yields the protein CASSPKTSTDTQYF. The rearrangement joins TRBV18 to TRBJ2-3; D unresolved. Trimming took off 3 bases at V and 0 bases at J, with 7 bases between the two ends. From germline, CDR1 is KGHSH and CDR2 LQKENI. This CDR3 region has 14 residues.

This clone has just one count. The gene calls are TRBV13 and TRBJ1-2; D is possibly TRBD1 (6 bases). The germline V and J ends were trimmed by 5 bases and 0 bases, with 19 bases remaining between them. Germline CDR1 is PRHDT and CDR2 is FYEKMQ (reference sequence). CDR3 length equals 17 residues. CDR3 in amino acids: CASSPGQTGSANYGYTF. Written as DNA, the CDR3 is TGTGCCAGCAGCCCCGGCCAAACAGGGAGTGCTAACTATGGCTACACCTTC.

The J gene is TRBJ2-5, the V gene TRBV7-6; 10 bases line up with TRBD1. V gave up 2 bases and J gave up 1 base; unmatched junction bases: 4. The CDR3 sequence is 16 residues long. Per the germline V gene, CDR1 is SGHVS and CDR2 is FNYEAQ. CDR3 loop: CASSLFGTGAQETQYF. Here the CDR3 DNA reads TGTGCCAGCAGCTTATTTGGGACAGGGGCCCAAGAGACCCAGTACTTC. Filled out from reference TRBV7-6 and TRBJ2-5, the complete variable domain reads GAGVSQSPRYKVTKRGQDVALRCDPISGHVSLYWYRQALGQGPEFLTYFNYEAQQDKSGLPNDRFSAERPEGSISTLTIQRTEQRDSAMYRCASSLFGTGAQETQYFGPGTRLLVL.

The chain employs TRBV7-9 and TRBJ1-3; D possibly corresponds to TRBD1 (6 bases). The germline gives CDR1 SEHNR, CDR2 FQNEAQ (reference sequence). V was clipped by 2 bases and J by 4 bases, with 24 bases between them. This CDR3 has 19 residues. CDR3 DNA: TGTGCCAGCAGCTTACCCAAAATGGGGGGGCTTGTATTGGGAAACACCATATATTTT. Translated: CASSLPKMGGLVLGNTIYF. Together with reference TRBV7-9 and TRBJ1-3, the CDR3 gives the full variable domain: DTGVSQNPRHKITKRGQNVTFRCDPISEHNRLYWYRQTLGQGPEFLTYFQNEAQLEKSRLLSDRFSAERPKGSFSTLEIQRTEQGDSAMYLCASSLPKMGGLVLGNTIYFGEGSWLTVV.

The V gene is TRBV23-1, the J gene TRBJ1-2; D may be TRBD1 (5 bases). TRBV23-1 is placed among ORFs of uncertain function. V lost 10 bases to trimming and J lost 0 bases, with 18 bases between them. The CDR3 spans 15 residues. The CDR3 is CATIRWGLANYGYTF. The DNA for the CDR3 is TGCGCCACCATAAGGTGGGGACTGGCTAACTATGGCTACACCTTC.

This chain uses TRBV29-1 with TRBJ2-7; the match to TRBD2 covers 10 bases. Germline CDR1 reads SQVTM; CDR2 reads ANQGSEA. The CDR3 totals 13 residues. V shed 5 bases, J shed 2 bases, and the junction held 3 bases outside the gene matches. The CDR3 DNA is TGCAGCGTTCGACTAGCGGGCACCTACGAGCAGTACTTC. Translation: CSVRLAGTYEQYF.

The V and J genes are TRBV11-2 and TRBJ2-1; 9 bases map to TRBD2. Germline CDR1 reads SGHAT; CDR2 reads FQNNGV. The trim removed 3 bases at V and 3 bases at J, leaving 6 bases unmatched. The CDR3 covers 16 residues. The CDR3 loop reads CASSFSSGGRYNEQFF. In DNA form, the CDR3 reads TGTGCCAGCAGCTTTTCAAGCGGGGGGCGCTACAATGAGCAGTTCTTC. Full variable domain (missing parts from reference TRBV11-2 and TRBJ2-1): EAGVAQSPRYKIIEKRQSVAFWCNPISGHATLYWYQQILGQGPKLLIQFQNNGVVDDSQLPKDRFSAERLKGVDSTLKIQPAKLEDSAVYLCASSFSSGGRYNEQFFGPGTRLTVL.

CDR3 coding DNA: TGTGCCAGCAGCCCCGGGGGGCCGGAGCTGTTTTTT. Its translation is CASSPGGPELFF. The V call is TRBV11-3, the J call TRBJ2-2; D may be TRBD2 (7 bases). CDR1 and CDR2 (germline): SGHNT, YENEEA. The CDR3 extends over 12 amino acids. Trimming cost V 5 bases and J 10 bases, with 11 bases left between them.

This chain connects TRBV9 to TRBJ2-3; maybe TRBD2 (6 bases). The V end lost 4 bases, the J end lost 4 bases, and 13 bases lay between the germline ends. The germline V gene has CDR1 SGDLS and CDR2 YYNGEE. The length of the CDR3 is 14 residues. The CDR3 bases are TGTGCCAGCAGCCCCCGTGGAGGGGCAGATACGCAGTATTTT. It translates to CASSPRGGADTQYF.

V usage is TRBV7-8 and J usage is TRBJ2-5; TRBD2 matches 9 bases. The CDR3 loop spans 16 amino acids. V lost 4 bases, J lost 2 bases, and 8 bases stayed unmatched. CDR1 SGHVS and CDR2 FQNEAQ come from the germline V gene. DNA of the CDR3: TGTGCCAGCAGCTCTGTGCGGGGGGGGGTTCAAGAGACCCAGTACTTC. It codes for CASSSVRGGVQETQYF.

The chain has TRBV6-1 and TRBJ1-3; D gene unclear. V lost 8 bases to trimming and J lost 0 bases, with 11 bases between them. This CDR3 is 14 amino acids long. From germline, CDR1 is MNHNS and CDR2 SASEGT. The CDR3, as DNA: TGTGCCAGCCAACGCGATCACTCTGGAAACACCATATATTTT. This sequence encodes CASQRDHSGNTIYF.

The CDR3 DNA reads as TGTGCCAGCAGTTCGCTTGGACAGAACACTGAAGCTTTCTTT. The encoded protein is CASSSLGQNTEAFF. The V gene is TRBV6-6, the J gene TRBJ1-1; TRBD1 might be the D (5 bases). The CDR3 has 14 residues. Trimming took off 4 bases at V and 1 base at J, with 10 bases between the two ends. The germline V gene encodes CDR1 MNHNY and CDR2 SVGAGI (reference sequence).

This rearrangement joins TRBV19 to TRBJ2-3, with a possible D match to TRBD2 (6 bases). This CDR3 contains 17 residues. V was shortened by 5 bases and J by 5 bases, with 23 bases between the two germline ends. The germline CDR1 and CDR2 sequences are LNHDA and SQIVND (reference sequence). This CDR3 reads CASSGGRQSMYIDTQYF. CDR3 DNA sequence: TGTGCCAGTAGTGGAGGGAGACAGAGTATGTACATAGATACGCAGTATTTT.

V usage is TRBV19 and J usage is TRBJ2-3, with D possibly matching TRBD2 (5 bases). V lost 1 base and J lost 4, with 12 bases in between. The germline gives CDR1 LNHDA, CDR2 SQIVND (reference sequence). The CDR3 spans 15 residues. CDR3: CASSIGRRQADTQYF. For the CDR3, the DNA is TGTGCCAGTAGTATAGGAAGGAGGCAGGCAGATACGCAGTATTTT. The full variable domain, its missing parts supplied by reference TRBV19 and TRBJ2-3, is DGGITQSPKYLFRKEGQNVTLSCEQNLNHDAMYWYRQDPGQGLRLIYYSQIVNDFQKGDIAEGYSVSREKKESFPLTVTSAQKNPTAFYLCASSIGRRQADTQYFGPGTRLTVL.

V is TRBV19 and J is TRBJ1-6, with D perhaps TRBD1 (6 bases). CDR1 is LNHDA, CDR2 SQIVND, per germline (reference sequence). V shed 7 bases and J shed 12 bases, with 16 bases lying between them. The CDR3 has 13 residues. CDR3 in amino acids: CASTIRGAQPLHF. In DNA form, the CDR3 reads TGTGCCAGTACCATTCGGGGGGCCCAACCCCTCCACTTT.

In its sample, this clone was seen a few times. V is TRBV18 and J is TRBJ2-5, with TRBD1 matching 7 bases. With the DNA end fitting TRBJ2-7 better, the J assignment may be wrong. CDR1 is KGHSH and CDR2 is LQKENI in the germline V gene. The CDR3 contains 15 residues. CDR3 bases: TGTGCCAGCTCACCTGAACAGGGGAACCAGTACGAGCAGTACTTC. Its translation: CASSPEQGNQYEQYF.

The chain has TRBV9 and TRBJ2-5, with 11 bases that match TRBD2. CDR1 and CDR2 (germline): SGDLS, YYNGEE. V gave up 4 bases and J gave up 5 bases; unmatched junction bases: 13. There are 17 residues in the CDR3. Here the CDR3 reads CASSQRGSGGAGETQYF. CDR3 bases: TGTGCCAGCAGCCAGCGTGGTAGCGGGGGGGCGGGGGAGACCCAGTACTTC.

This rearrangement joins TRBV7-6 to TRBJ2-3; 13 nucleotides agree with TRBD2. The CDR3 covers 16 residues. Germline CDR1 is SGHVS and CDR2 is FNYEAQ. Germline trimming cut 5 bases from V and 5 bases from J; bases unmatched to any gene: 7. In DNA form, the CDR3 reads TGTGCCAGCAGCCCGACTAGCGGGGGGCTGGGAGATACGCAGTATTTT. Translating it yields CASSPTSGGLGDTQYF.

The genes are TRBV27 and TRBJ1-2, with 8 bases lining up with TRBD1. The CDR3 has 18 amino acids. Per germline, CDR1 MNHEY and CDR2 SMNVEV (reference sequence). V shed 6 bases and J 8 bases; nucleotides not matched to a gene: 23. The CDR3 DNA follows: TGTGCCAGCAGGGGGACAGGCGGTACTAGAGGATCCGGGAGCGGCTACACCTTC. This encodes CASRGTGGTRGSGSGYTF.

This chain uses TRBV6-4 with TRBJ2-2; D uncertain. This CDR3 is built from 14 residues. Germline V gives CDR1 MRHNA, CDR2 SNTAGT. Trimming shortened V by 3 bases and J by 2 bases, and 7 bases separated the two germline ends. CDR3 DNA: TGTGCCAGCAGTGAGGGCCTCAACACCGGGGAGCTGTTTTTT. It encodes CASSEGLNTGELFF.

V and J are TRBV4-1 and TRBJ1-1; 11 positions match TRBD1. The CDR3 runs to 17 residues. CDR1 is MGHRA, CDR2 YSYEKL, per germline. With V trimmed by 1 base and J by 1 base, 5 bases remained unmatched. CDR3 sequence (DNA): TGCGCCAGCAGCCAAGGCGGGACAGGGGGACAGAACACTGAAGCTTTCTTT. Translating gives CASSQGGTGGQNTEAFF.

The chain employs TRBV7-9 and TRBJ1-1; D gene uncertain. Germline V gene sequence: CDR1 SEHNR, CDR2 FQNEAQ (reference sequence). CDR3 length equals 13 residues. Trimming pared 1 base from V and 4 bases from J, leaving 7 bases between. CDR3 region: CASSLGAVTEAFF. In DNA, the CDR3 is TGTGCCAGCAGCTTAGGGGCAGTCACTGAAGCTTTCTTT.

The rearrangement joins TRBV7-2 to TRBJ2-1; 10 bases align to TRBD2. The V gene's germline CDR1 is SGHTA and CDR2 FQGNSA. The CDR3 length is 14 residues. Unmatched junction bases numbered 6, after V lost 5 bases and J lost 8 bases. The chain's CDR3 is CASSPGLADYEQFF. CDR3 nucleotide sequence: TGTGCCAGCAGCCCCGGACTAGCGGACTATGAGCAGTTCTTC. Drawing the rest from reference TRBV7-2 and TRBJ2-1, the complete variable domain is GAGVSQSPSNKVTEKGKDVELRCDPISGHTALYWYRQSLGQGLEFLIYFQGNSAPDKSGLPSDRFSAERTGGSVSTLTIQRTQQEDSAVYLCASSPGLADYEQFFGPGTRLTVL.